This T cell receptor (beta chain) was documented in a study of cytomegalovirus exposure and HLA in healthy donors. This clone was observed once. Its antigen is not known. Notes on the study in general: It was around 160 TCR beta chains that were listed as cytomegalovirus-associated. TCR beta V segments were, for the most part, productive about 87% or about 30% of the time in an earlier analysis.

Deletions cut 5 bases from V and 2 bases from J, with 16 bases between. The CDR3 loop spans 15 amino acids. Germline loops: CDR1 KGHSH, CDR2 LQKENI. With 60 Vbeta and 13 Jbeta primers, the PCR was carried out. The data were produced by immunoSEQ multiplex PCR, yet TCRdb's version contains in-frame clones alone and is incomplete. There are 90,000 to 150,000 clones in the sample; more than 80% occur only once, and more than 1.5% lies in the top ten. The receptor comes from a man in his forties in good health and CMV-seronegative. Specimen: PBMCs. The rearrangement uses TRBV18 and TRBJ2-7; D is perhaps TRBD2 (6 bases). CDR3 in DNA: TGTGCCAGCTCAGGCCGACTAGATGGGACCTACGAGCAGTACTTC. Translated: CASSGRLDGTYEQYF.